Listed here is a single T cell receptor beta chain. The antigen is not known. This specimen belongs to a study of shared clonotypes between healthy human individuals. Method: immunoSEQ multiplex PCR; TCRdb's copy keeps in-frame clones and lacks some. The sample has under 650,000 clones, 90% to 96% seen once. This CDR3 has 15 amino acids. In germline, CDR1 is LNHNV, CDR2 YYDKDF (reference sequence). The ends lost 1 base at V and 7 bases at J; junction bases unmatched: 6. In the CD4+ fraction, cells were divided into CD45RA+ naive and CD45RA-negative memory subsets. The study, taken as a whole, reports: Approximately 5.3% was the fraction of naive CD4 clonotypes found shared across a few donors.

Sequencing was done on a sample of naive CD4+ T cells sorted from blood. Subset given: CD45RA+ positively selected. The origin of this receptor is a woman aged 30 to 39 in good health. V is TRBV15 and J is TRBJ2-3; 9 bases align to TRBD1. The CDR3 here is CATSRGQGGANTQYF. The CDR3 DNA sequence: TGTGCCACCAGCAGAGGACAGGGGGGGGCAAATACGCAGTATTTT.